This TCR beta chain was retrieved from a study of blood T cells in healthy people across ages. The second PCR ran 7 to 11 cycles with a sample-barcoded 5' primer and J-beta primers. In TCRdb, the 5' RACE reads were re-called with MiXCR into one record per CDR3 protein. This sample has around 1,800,000 distinct CDR3 sequences; 39% occur once, and the top ten carry about 23%. V shed 1 base and J shed 2 bases, with 10 bases lying between them. This CDR3 has 15 amino acids. Germline V CDR1 and CDR2: MGHRA, YSYEKL. What was sequenced was blood. V gene TRBV4-1 combines with J gene TRBJ2-3, with D unclear. This receptor was identified in a human donor in good health. CDR3 DNA: TGCGCCAGCAGCCAAGTGGGCTCATCCACAGATACGCAGTATTTT. Its translation is CASSQVGSSTDTQYF.